The T cell receptor (beta chain) under discussion was sequenced for a study of neoadjuvant anti-PD-1 for oral cavity cancer. PBMC libraries mostly used 480 ng of input genomic DNA, with six replicates per sample. Method: immunoSEQ multiplex PCR; TCRdb's copy keeps in-frame clones and lacks some. The profile covers some 61,000 clones, with roughly 84% appearing a single time and roughly 3.4% taken by the ten largest. Deletions cut 1 base from V and 8 bases from J, with 11 bases between. The germline V gene encodes CDR1 LGHNA and CDR2 YNFKEQ. The CDR3 spans 13 residues. The time point is: after neoadjuvant nivolumab, at surgical resection.

The sequenced sample was PBMCs, obtained after nivolumab (anti-PD-1) treatment. The receptor comes from a person between 35 and 79 years old with oral cavity squamous cell carcinoma. This chain joins TRBV4-2 and TRBJ1-2; D is unclear. This chain's CDR3 is CASSQGGSGGYTF. The CDR3 DNA reads TGTGCCAGCAGCCAAGGAGGTTCGGGCGGCTACACCTTC.